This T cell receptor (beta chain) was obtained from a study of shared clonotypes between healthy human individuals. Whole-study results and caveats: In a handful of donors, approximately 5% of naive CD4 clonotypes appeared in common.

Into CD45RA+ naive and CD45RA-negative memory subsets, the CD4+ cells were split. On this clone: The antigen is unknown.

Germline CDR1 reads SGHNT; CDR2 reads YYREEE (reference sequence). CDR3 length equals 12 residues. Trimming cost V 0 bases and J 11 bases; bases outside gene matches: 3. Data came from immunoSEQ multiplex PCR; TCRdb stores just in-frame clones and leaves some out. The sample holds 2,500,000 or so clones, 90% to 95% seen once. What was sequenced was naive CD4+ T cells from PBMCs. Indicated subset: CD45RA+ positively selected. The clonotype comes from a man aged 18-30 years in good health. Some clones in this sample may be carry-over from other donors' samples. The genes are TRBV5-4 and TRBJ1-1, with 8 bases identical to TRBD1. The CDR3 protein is CASSLVTGDAFF. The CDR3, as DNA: TGTGCCAGCAGCTTGGTGACAGGGGATGCTTTCTTT.